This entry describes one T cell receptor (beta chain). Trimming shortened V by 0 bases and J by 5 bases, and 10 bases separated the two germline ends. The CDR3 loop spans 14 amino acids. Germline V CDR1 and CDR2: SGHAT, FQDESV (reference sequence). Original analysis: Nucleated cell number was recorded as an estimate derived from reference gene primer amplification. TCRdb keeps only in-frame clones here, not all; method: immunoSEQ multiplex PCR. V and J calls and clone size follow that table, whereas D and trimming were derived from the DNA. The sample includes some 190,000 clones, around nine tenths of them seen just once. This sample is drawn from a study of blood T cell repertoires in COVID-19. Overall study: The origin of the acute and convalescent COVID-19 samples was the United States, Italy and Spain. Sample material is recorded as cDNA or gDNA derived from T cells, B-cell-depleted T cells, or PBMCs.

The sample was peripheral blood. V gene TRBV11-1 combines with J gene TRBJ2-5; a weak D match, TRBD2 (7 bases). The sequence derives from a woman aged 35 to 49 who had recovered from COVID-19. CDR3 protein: CASSLAGGRETQYF. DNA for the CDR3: TGTGCCAGCAGCTTAGCGGGGGGGCGGGAGACCCAGTACTTC.